The 15 T cell receptor beta chains listed next were all sequenced from one sample in a study of blood T cell repertoires in COVID-19. TCRdb keeps only in-frame clones here, not all; method: immunoSEQ multiplex PCR. Of 180,000 or so clones listed, around 84% are singletons. Sequenced input: peripheral blood. The receptors come from a woman aged 70-85 years with COVID-19, enrolled during active disease.

The V call is TRBV30, the J call TRBJ2-7; 10 nucleotides match TRBD1. Trimming at V came to 4 bases and at J to 1 base, leaving 7 bases not matched to a gene. The germline V gene encodes CDR1 GTSNPN and CDR2 SVGIG (reference sequence). CDR3 length equals 15 residues. DNA for the CDR3: TGTGCCTGGACCTACGACAGGGGGCGTTCCTACGAGCAGTACTTC. Translation: CAWTYDRGRSYEQYF.

This clone came up once. The rearrangement joins TRBV2 to TRBJ1-6, with a possible D match to TRBD1 (5 bases). The CDR3 runs 13 residues. In germline, CDR1 is SNHLY, CDR2 FYNNEI. V lost 6 bases, J lost 5 bases, and 8 bases lay in between. CDR3 region: CASRRQNNSPLHF. Written as DNA, the CDR3 is TGTGCCAGCAGACGACAGAATAATTCACCCCTCCACTTT.

The J gene is TRBJ1-1, the V gene TRBV3-1 (or the pseudogene TRBV3-2); 7 bases agree with TRBD1. The V gene end was trimmed by 1 base and the J gene end by 5 bases; junction bases not matched to a gene: 7. The CDR3 has 15 amino acids. Germline V lookup: CDR1 LGHDT, CDR2 YNNKEL (reference sequence). The CDR3 is CASSQGGQGVTEAFF. DNA of the CDR3: TGTGCCAGCAGCCAAGGAGGGCAGGGGGTGACTGAAGCTTTCTTT.

The gene calls are TRBV7-6 and TRBJ2-3; 15 nucleotides match TRBD2. The junction had 2 bases not matched to a gene; V was cut back by 5 bases and J by 5 bases. This CDR3 contains 15 residues. Germline-derived CDR1 and CDR2 are SGHVS and FNYEAQ. CDR3 in amino acids: CASSRTSGRGDTQYF. The CDR3 bases are TGTGCCAGCAGCCGGACTAGCGGGAGGGGAGATACGCAGTATTTT.

This rearrangement joins TRBV7-2 to TRBJ2-5; perhaps TRBD2 as D (6 bases). Germline V gene sequence: CDR1 SGHTA, CDR2 FQGNSA. The CDR3 runs 15 residues. V was trimmed by 1 base and J by 5 bases, leaving 14 bases between them. The CDR3 here is CASSLDMGRWETQYF. The CDR3, as DNA: TGTGCCAGCAGCTTAGACATGGGGAGGTGGGAGACCCAGTACTTC.

This sequence joins TRBV6-5 and TRBJ1-6, with TRBD1 identical over 7 bases. V dropped 0 bases and J dropped 5; count of bases not matched to a gene: 4. CDR3 length: 16 amino acids. Germline V gene lookup returns CDR1 MNHEY and CDR2 SVGAGI. In DNA form, the CDR3 reads TGTGCCAGCAGTTACTCAGGGGGCAGAAATAATTCACCCCTCCACTTT. Amino acid sequence: CASSYSGGRNNSPLHF.

This chain links TRBV14 with TRBJ2-1; 8 bases align to TRBD2. The V gene's germline CDR1 is SGHDN and CDR2 FVKESK. V trimming: 3 bases; J trimming: 7 bases; junction bases outside the gene matches: 14. The CDR3 totals 17 residues. The CDR3 region has the DNA TGTGCCAGCAGCCATTTCTTGCCTAGCGGGCAGGAGAATGAGCAGTTCTTC. As protein: CASSHFLPSGQENEQFF.

V usage is TRBV14 and J usage is TRBJ2-2, with D possibly TRBD1 on 5 matching bases. This CDR3 spans 13 amino acids. Trimming shortened V by 9 bases and J by 1 base, and 9 bases separated the two germline ends. Germline values: CDR1 SGHDN, CDR2 FVKESK. The CDR3 region has the DNA TGTGCCAGTGAACAGGTGAACACCGGGGAGCTGTTTTTT. Its translation: CASEQVNTGELFF.

The chain carries TRBV28 and TRBJ2-7, with TRBD1 matching over 7 bases. Trimming cost V 6 bases and J 5 bases; bases outside gene matches: 13. The CDR3 is 15 residues long. The germline V gene encodes CDR1 MDHEN and CDR2 SYDVKM. This CDR3 reads CASSESGKGANEQYV. Written as DNA, the CDR3 is TGTGCCAGCAGCGAATCGGGTAAGGGGGCCAACGAGCAGTACGTC.

V and J are TRBV29-1 and TRBJ1-1; 8 positions match TRBD1. V was pared by 7 bases and J by 0 bases, with 1 base of the junction left unmatched. Germline V gene sequence: CDR1 SQVTM, CDR2 ANQGSEA. The CDR3 consists of 12 residues. CDR3 nucleotide sequence: TGCAGCGCCAGGGGGCTGAACACTGAAGCTTTCTTT. As protein: CSARGLNTEAFF.

This clone was counted a single time. The V call is TRBV9, the J call TRBJ1-4; maybe TRBD1 (6 bases). The CDR3 loop spans 15 amino acids. Germline CDR1 SGDLS, CDR2 YYNGEE. Trimming removed 3 bases from V and 3 bases from J, with 12 bases in between. The CDR3 reads CASSDGQISNEKLFF. The CDR3, as DNA: TGTGCCAGCAGCGACGGACAGATCTCTAATGAAAAACTGTTTTTT.

The genes are TRBV5-6 and TRBJ1-6; D ambiguous. V was trimmed by 4 bases and J by 8 bases, leaving 16 bases between them. CDR3 length: 15 residues. The germline V gene has CDR1 SGHDT and CDR2 YYEEEE. In DNA form, the CDR3 reads TGTGCCAGCAGCAACTTAGGGAACGGGGATTCACCCCTCCACTTT. It translates to CASSNLGNGDSPLHF.

The rearrangement uses TRBV27 and TRBJ2-5; no definite D call. The germline CDR1 and CDR2 sequences are MNHEY and SMNVEV (reference sequence). Trimming took off 4 bases at V and 4 bases at J, with 4 bases between the two ends. This CDR3 has 11 residues. The CDR3: CASSYLETQYF. In DNA form, the CDR3 reads TGTGCCAGCAGTTACTTAGAGACCCAGTACTTC.

V gene TRBV19 combines with J gene TRBJ2-1; TRBD1 is a possible D gene (5 bases). The V gene's germline CDR1 is LNHDA and CDR2 SQIVND (reference sequence). V was pared by 6 bases and J by 3 bases, with 18 bases between. The CDR3 covers 16 residues. The CDR3 DNA sequence: TGTGCCAGTAGGGCCGCCCGTAGTAGGGGCTACAATGAGCAGTTCTTC. As protein: CASRAARSRGYNEQFF.

Comments on this clone: The sample has other DNA sequences that encode this CDR3 too. V gene TRBV5-8 combines with J gene TRBJ1-5; D not resolved. CDR3 length equals 14 residues. V shed 1 base and J shed 4 bases, with 9 bases lying between them. CDR1 and CDR2 (germline): SGHTS, YDEGEE. The CDR3 reads CASSLRRGNQPQHF. In DNA, the CDR3 is TGTGCCAGCAGCTTGCGGCGGGGTAATCAGCCCCAGCATTTT.